This paragraph reports one T cell receptor (beta chain). This record belongs to a study of T cells after yellow fever vaccination. CDR1 and CDR2 (germline): MDHEN, SYDVKM. The CDR3 sequence is 13 residues long. V lost 6 bases, J lost 4 bases, and 12 bases lay in between. TCRdb reprocessed the 5' RACE reads with MiXCR, giving one entry per CDR3 protein. The sample lists around 400,000 distinct CDR3 sequences; around 10% were seen once. This TCR was sampled from a man between 18 and 35 years old who received the YFV17D yellow fever vaccine. V and J are TRBV28 and TRBJ1-2, with D unclear. Sequencing used PBMCs, obtained on the day of the first yellow fever vaccination. The CDR3 reads CASSTGLLYGYTF. Here the CDR3 DNA reads TGTGCCAGCAGCACCGGACTCCTCTATGGCTACACCTTC.